This entry is about one T cell receptor (beta chain). The sample originates from a study of blood T cell repertoires in COVID-19. In the source study's methods: Counts of nucleated cells, estimated from reference gene primer amplification, were obtained. The data were produced by immunoSEQ multiplex PCR, yet TCRdb's version contains in-frame clones alone and is incomplete. D and trimming were read from the DNA, whereas the V and J calls and clone size are those reported in that table. The table includes around 340,000 clones, approximately 89% detected once. It was during active infection that Seattle patients were enrolled and then longitudinally followed. The clonotype comes from a woman aged 55-70 years with COVID-19, enrolled during active disease. The sample taken for sequencing was peripheral blood.

The CDR3 region has the DNA TGTGCCAGCAGCCCCGCTAGCGGGGGGAGATACGAGCAGTACTTC. Amino acids: CASSPASGGRYEQYF. The V call is TRBV7-9, the J call TRBJ2-7, with 11 bases fitting TRBD2. The CDR3 consists of 15 residues. Germline trimming cut 5 bases from V and 4 bases from J; bases unmatched to any gene: 7. From germline, CDR1 is SEHNR and CDR2 FQNEAQ (reference sequence).